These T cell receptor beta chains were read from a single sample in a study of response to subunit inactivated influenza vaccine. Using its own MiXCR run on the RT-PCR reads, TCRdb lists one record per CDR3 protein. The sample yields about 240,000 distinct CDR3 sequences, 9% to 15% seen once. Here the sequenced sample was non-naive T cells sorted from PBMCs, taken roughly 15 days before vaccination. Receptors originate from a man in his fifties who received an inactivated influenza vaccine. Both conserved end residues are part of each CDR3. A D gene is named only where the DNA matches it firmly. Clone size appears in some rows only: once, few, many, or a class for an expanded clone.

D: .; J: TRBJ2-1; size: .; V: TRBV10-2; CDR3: CASSVLAVHREQFF; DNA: TGCGCCAGCAGTGTTCTGGCGGTCCACCGAGAGCAGTTCTTC
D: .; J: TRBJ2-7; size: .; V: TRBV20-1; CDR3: CSANVGAYISEQYF; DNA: TGCAGTGCTAACGTCGGGGCTTATATAAGCGAGCAGTACTTC
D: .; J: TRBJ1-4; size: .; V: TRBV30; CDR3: CAWTQPGTHYEKLFF; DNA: TGTGCCTGGACCCAGCCAGGGACCCATTATGAAAAACTGTTTTTT
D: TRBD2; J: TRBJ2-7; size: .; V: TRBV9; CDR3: CATSVEGGRYNEQYF; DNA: TGTGCCACCAGCGTAGAGGGCGGGAGGTACAACGAGCAGTACTTC
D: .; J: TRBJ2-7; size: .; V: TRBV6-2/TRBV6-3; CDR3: CASSDGLSYEQYF; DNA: TGTGCCAGCAGTGACGGGCTCTCCTACGAGCAGTACTTC
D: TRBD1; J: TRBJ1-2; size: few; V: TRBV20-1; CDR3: CSARDITRGDGYTF; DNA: TGCAGTGCTAGAGATATAACCAGGGGGGATGGCTACACCTTC
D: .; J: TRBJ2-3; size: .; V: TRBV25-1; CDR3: CASWGGAKPDTQYF; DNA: TGTGCCAGCTGGGGGGGGGCCAAGCCAGATACGCAGTATTTT
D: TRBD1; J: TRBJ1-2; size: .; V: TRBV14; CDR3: CASSRPGTGRYGYTF; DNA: TGTGCCAGCAGCCGTCCCGGGACAGGGAGGTATGGCTACACCTTC
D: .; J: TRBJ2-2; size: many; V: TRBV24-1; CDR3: CATSTNRASTGELFF; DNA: TGTGCCACCAGTACCAACAGGGCCAGCACCGGGGAGCTGTTTTTT
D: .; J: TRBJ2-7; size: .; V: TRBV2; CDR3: CASNRAYEQYF; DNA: TGTGCCAGCAACAGGGCTTACGAGCAGTACTTC
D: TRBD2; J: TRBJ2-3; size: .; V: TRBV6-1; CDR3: CASSGSGLGADTQYF; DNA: TGTGCCAGCAGTGGATCGGGACTAGGAGCAGATACGCAGTATTTT
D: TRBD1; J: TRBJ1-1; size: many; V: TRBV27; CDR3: CASRLDRGNTEAFF; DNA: TGTGCCAGCAGACTTGACAGGGGGAACACTGAAGCTTTCTTT
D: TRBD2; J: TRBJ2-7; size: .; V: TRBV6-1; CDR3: CASRPSGGVYEQYF; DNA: TGTGCCAGCAGGCCTAGCGGGGGAGTATACGAGCAGTACTTC
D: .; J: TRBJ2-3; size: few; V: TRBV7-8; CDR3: CASSLGYSDTQYF; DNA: TGTGCCAGCAGCTTAGGGTACTCAGATACGCAGTATTTT
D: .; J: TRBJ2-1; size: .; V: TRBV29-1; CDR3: CSVLVYNEQFF; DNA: TGCAGCGTTCTGGTCTACAATGAGCAGTTCTTC
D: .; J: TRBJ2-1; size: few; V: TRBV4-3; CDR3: CASSQGIGSTYNEQFF; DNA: TGCGCCAGCAGCCAAGGAATCGGAAGCACCTACAATGAGCAGTTCTTC
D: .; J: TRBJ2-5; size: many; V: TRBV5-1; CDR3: CASSLDRDNEPYF; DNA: TGCGCCAGCAGCTTGGACAGAGACAACGAGCCGTACTTC